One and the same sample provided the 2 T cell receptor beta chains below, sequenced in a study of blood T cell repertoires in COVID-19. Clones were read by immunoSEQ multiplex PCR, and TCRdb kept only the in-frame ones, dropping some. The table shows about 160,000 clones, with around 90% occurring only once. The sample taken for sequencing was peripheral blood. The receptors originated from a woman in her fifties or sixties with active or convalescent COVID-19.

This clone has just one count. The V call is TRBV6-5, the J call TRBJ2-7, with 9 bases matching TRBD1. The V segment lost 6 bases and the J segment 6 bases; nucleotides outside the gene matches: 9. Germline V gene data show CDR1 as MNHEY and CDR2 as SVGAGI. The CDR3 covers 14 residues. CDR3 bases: TGTGCCAGCAGCCTTTCGGGACAGGGCTTCGAGCAGTACTTC. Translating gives CASSLSGQGFEQYF.

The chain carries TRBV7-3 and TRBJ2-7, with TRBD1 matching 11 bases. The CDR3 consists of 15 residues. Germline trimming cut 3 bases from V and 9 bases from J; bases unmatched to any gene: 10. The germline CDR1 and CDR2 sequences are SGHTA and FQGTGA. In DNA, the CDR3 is TGTGCCAGCAGCTTCCCGGGACAGGGGGTAATTGGGCAGTACTTC. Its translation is CASSFPGQGVIGQYF.